This is a list of T cell receptor beta chains from one sample in a study of radiotherapy plus CTLA-4 blockade in lung cancer. Profiling relied on immunoSEQ multiplex PCR, and the TCRdb table lists in-frame clones only, not all of them. The table has about 53,000 clones, just under 85% seen once. The sequenced sample was peripheral blood, obtained from a patient treated with radiotherapy plus ipilimumab. All receptors come from a human donor with non-small cell lung cancer whose response to radiotherapy plus ipilimumab could not be evaluated. Both conserved end residues are part of each CDR3. A D gene is named only where the DNA matches it firmly. Some rows mark clone size as missing; the rest say once, few, many or name a class of expanded clone.

few	TRBV10-3	TRBJ1-5	.	TGTGCCATCAGTGAGTCCTGGCCAGGGGGCAATCAGCCCCAGCATTTT	CAISESWPGGNQPQHF
.	TRBV2	TRBJ2-3	TRBD1	TGTGCCAGCAGGCCGGGACAGGGAGGAGATACGCAGTATTTT	CASRPGQGGDTQYF
.	TRBV19	TRBJ1-4	.	TGTGCCAGTAGCACCTCAGGGGCGAAGATCGGTGAAAAACTGTTTTTT	CASSTSGAKIGEKLFF
.	TRBV10-3	TRBJ2-7	TRBD2	TGTGCCATCAGAAATTTAGCGGGAGTTGGCGAGCAGTACTTC	CAIRNLAGVGEQYF
.	TRBV27	TRBJ1-5	.	TGTGCCAGCAGTTGGCAGGGAGGGAATCAGCCCCAGCATTTT	CASSWQGGNQPQHF
few	TRBV28	TRBJ2-1	TRBD2	TGTGCCAGCAGTTTAACTAGCGGGTACAATGAGCAGTTCTTC	CASSLTSGYNEQFF
few	TRBV12-5	TRBJ2-1	TRBD2	TGTGCTAGTGGTACTAGACTAGCGGGAGATGGTGAGCAGTTCTTC	CASGTRLAGDGEQFF
.	TRBV21-1	TRBJ1-5	.	TGTGCCAGCAGCAAATGGGGAGACTTTTATAGCAATCAGCCCCAGCATTTT	CASSKWGDFYSNQPQHF
.	TRBV5-1	TRBJ1-1	TRBD1	TGCGCCAGCAGCTTGTGGGGACAGGGGGCGGCGAACACTGAAGCTTTCTTT	CASSLWGQGAANTEAFF
.	TRBV6-1	TRBJ1-1	.	TGTGCCAGCAAGGACCTTTTCACGGGAACTGAAGCTTTCTTT	CASKDLFTGTEAFF
few	TRBV6-5	TRBJ1-3	TRBD1	TGTGCCAGCAGTTCGACAGGGGGCGCGGACACCATATATTTT	CASSSTGGADTIYF
.	TRBV5-5	TRBJ2-1	TRBD2	TGTGCCAGCAGCTTGCTTACGGGAGGGCCGAACAATGAGCAGTTCTTC	CASSLLTGGPNNEQFF
.	TRBV28	TRBJ1-2	.	TGTGCCAGTTCCCCCCATGGAGGGACTTATGGCTACACCTTC	CASSPHGGTYGYTF
.	TRBV18	TRBJ2-4	.	TGTGCCAGCTCACCGGCGGGGACCAAAAACATTCAGTACTTC	CASSPAGTKNIQYF
.	TRBV11-3	TRBJ2-6	.	TGTGCCAGCAGCCGCGGCGCCTCTGGGGCCAACGTCCTGACTTTC	CASSRGASGANVLTF
.	TRBV2	TRBJ2-4	.	TGTGCCAGCAGCGCTTCGGACAGCTGGAGAGCCAAAAACATTCAGTACTTC	CASSASDSWRAKNIQYF
.	TRBV5-1	TRBJ1-4	.	TGCGCCAGCAGCTTCCAGGGTGTGGATGAAAAACTGTTTTTT	CASSFQGVDEKLFF
.	TRBV29-1	TRBJ2-7	.	TGCAGCGTATTAGCGGAGTACTACGAGCAGTACTTC	CSVLAEYYEQYF
.	TRBV29-1	TRBJ2-7	TRBD1	TGCAGCGTACGACCGGGACAGGGGGCCTACGAGCAGTACTTC	CSVRPGQGAYEQYF
.	TRBV4-1	TRBJ2-3	.	TGCGCCAGCAGCCAAGGTTTCCAGCGGGGCACAGATACGCAGTATTTT	CASSQGFQRGTDTQYF
.	TRBV28	TRBJ1-5	.	TGTGCCAGCAGGGGCCTCGGGGAGGGAGGGCCCCAGCATTTT	CASRGLGEGGPQHF
.	TRBV7-2	TRBJ1-1	TRBD1	TGTGCCAGCAGCTCCCGCGGGGGGACAGGGTTGGGGAACACTGAAGCTTTCTTT	CASSSRGGTGLGNTEAFF
.	TRBV27	TRBJ2-2	.	TGTGCCACTACGCCCGGGGAGCTGTTTTTT	CATTPGELFF
.	TRBV5-1	TRBJ1-2	TRBD1	TGCGCCAGCAGCTTGCCCCCCCCGACAGGGGGCTTTAGAAGTGGCTACACCTTC	CASSLPPPTGGFRSGYTF